Below, 20 T cell receptor beta chains from the same sample are listed, as sequenced in a study of OX40 agonist ivuxolimab in advanced cancers. Profiling relied on immunoSEQ multiplex PCR, and the TCRdb table lists in-frame clones only, not all of them. The sample shows 75,000 to 95,000 clones, around 93% of them seen only once. The starting material was CD4+ or CD8+ T cells sorted from blood, obtained in a trial of the OX40 agonist ivuxolimab. These receptors originate from an adult with an advanced solid tumor such as melanoma, head and neck, liver or kidney cancer.

The chain couples TRBV7-3 to TRBJ1-1, with a tentative D call TRBD1 (6 bases). Deletions cut 2 bases from V and 4 bases from J, with 11 bases between. Germline V lookup: CDR1 SGHTA, CDR2 FQGTGA. This CDR3 region has 14 residues. DNA of the CDR3: TGTGCCAGCAGCTTAGGGGGCGGGGTCACTGAAGCTTTCTTT. The encoded protein is CASSLGGGVTEAFF.

The chain has TRBV4-2 and TRBJ2-7; the match to TRBD1 covers 8 bases. Germline lookup yields CDR1 LGHNA and CDR2 YNFKEQ. The V gene end was trimmed by 1 base and the J gene end by 4 bases; junction bases not matched to a gene: 6. The length of the CDR3 is 15 residues. Here the CDR3 reads CASSQGTGIFYEQYF. The CDR3, as DNA: TGTGCCAGCAGCCAAGGGACAGGGATATTTTACGAGCAGTACTTC.

The V and J genes are TRBV30 and TRBJ1-3, with D possibly being TRBD1 (6 bases). The germline gives CDR1 GTSNPN, CDR2 SVGIG (reference sequence). The ends were cut back, 1 base at V and 3 bases at J, with 10 bases in the middle. The CDR3 totals 14 residues. The CDR3 region is CAWSAGAYGNTIYF. CDR3 DNA sequence: TGTGCCTGGAGTGCGGGGGCATATGGAAACACCATATATTTT.

The J gene is TRBJ2-7, the V gene TRBV13, with D possibly being TRBD1 (6 bases). The CDR3 length is 13 residues. From germline, CDR1 is PRHDT and CDR2 FYEKMQ (reference sequence). V was clipped by 5 bases and J by 6 bases, with 14 bases between them. CDR3 nucleotides: TGTGCCAGCAGCGAGAACATCAGGGGCGAGCAGTACTTC. Its protein product is CASSENIRGEQYF.

This sequence joins TRBV5-6 and TRBJ1-5; 10 positions match TRBD1. The CDR3 loop spans 15 amino acids. The V gene's germline CDR1 is SGHDT and CDR2 YYEEEE. V was pared by 3 bases and J by 4 bases, with 4 bases of the junction left unmatched. DNA for the CDR3: TGTGCCAGCAGCTGGGGGACAGGGGAAAATCAGCCCCAGCATTTT. This translates into CASSWGTGENQPQHF.

The V call is TRBV2, the J call TRBJ2-1; D is perhaps TRBD1 or TRBD2 (6 bases each). The CDR3 has 13 amino acids. Germline assignment: CDR1 SNHLY and CDR2 FYNNEI. Between the trimmed V and J ends, which lost 5 bases and 7 bases, there was a span of 12 bases. For the CDR3, the DNA is TGTGCCAGCAGTCACCGGGGGCAGAATGAGCAGTTCTTC. As protein: CASSHRGQNEQFF.

This clone was seen once. The chain uses TRBV6-5 and TRBJ2-3; D is undetermined. This CDR3 spans 13 amino acids. Trimming cost V 6 bases and J 6 bases, with 13 bases left between them. CDR1 is MNHEY and CDR2 is SVGAGI in the germline V gene. The CDR3 protein is CASSRILGDTQYF. The CDR3 DNA follows: TGTGCCAGCAGCCGTATCCTGGGGGATACGCAGTATTTT.

This rearrangement joins TRBV2 to TRBJ2-7; D unresolved. Germline V lookup: CDR1 SNHLY, CDR2 FYNNEI. This CDR3 comprises 12 residues. The V and J ends lost 3 bases and 4 bases respectively, with 7 bases between them. The CDR3 loop reads CASSDRIYEQYF. The CDR3 DNA reads as TGTGCCAGCAGTGACAGGATTTACGAGCAGTACTTC.

V gene TRBV7-9 combines with J gene TRBJ2-5, with unresolved D. This CDR3 comprises 14 residues. Germline V lookup: CDR1 SEHNR, CDR2 FQNEAQ (reference sequence). Trimming shortened V by 4 bases and J by 2 bases, and 11 bases separated the two germline ends. Here the CDR3 reads CASSSPRLQETQYF. CDR3 DNA sequence: TGTGCCAGCAGCTCCCCGCGGTTACAAGAGACCCAGTACTTC.

This clone was seen more than once but under ten times. V gene TRBV5-1 combines with J gene TRBJ2-7; TRBD1 might be the D (6 bases). The CDR3 runs to 16 residues. Trimming took 4 bases from V and 0 from J, leaving 17 bases between them. Per germline, CDR1 SGHRS and CDR2 YFSETQ. CDR3 loop: CASSHYRDGSSYEQYF. CDR3 DNA: TGCGCCAGCAGCCACTACAGGGACGGAAGCTCCTACGAGCAGTACTTC. The complete variable domain, with remaining parts taken from reference TRBV5-1 and TRBJ2-7, reads KAGVTQTPRYLIKTRGQQVTLSCSPISGHRSVSWYQQTPGQGLQFLFEYFSETQRNKGNFPGRFSGRQFSNSRSEMNVSTLELGDSALYLCASSHYRDGSSYEQYFGPGTRLTVT.

CDR3 amino acids: CASSLGGRQPQHF. The CDR3 nucleotides read TGTGCCAGCAGTTTAGGGGGCCGGCAGCCCCAGCATTTT. The J gene is TRBJ1-5, the V gene TRBV27, with D perhaps TRBD1 (6 bases). The V and J ends lost 2 bases and 7 bases respectively, with 9 bases between them. Germline loops: CDR1 MNHEY, CDR2 SMNVEV (reference sequence). The CDR3 totals 13 residues.

V gene TRBV4-1 combines with J gene TRBJ2-5; D is tentatively TRBD1 or TRBD2 (6 bases each). The CDR3 consists of 14 residues. Germline CDR1 reads MGHRA; CDR2 reads YSYEKL. The germline V and J ends were trimmed by 7 bases and 1 base, with 13 bases remaining between them. CDR3 sequence reads: CASTRRGVQETQYF. CDR3 coding DNA: TGCGCCAGCACCCGAAGGGGGGTCCAAGAGACCCAGTACTTC.

V usage is TRBV27 and J usage is TRBJ1-4, with D maybe TRBD1 (5 bases). There are 16 residues in the CDR3. The V end was cut by 1 base, the J end by 1 base, with 10 bases between. CDR1 is MNHEY and CDR2 is SMNVEV in the germline V gene (reference sequence). The chain's CDR3 is CASSLLGTVTNEKLFF. CDR3 DNA sequence: TGTGCCAGCAGTTTATTGGGGACGGTAACTAATGAAAAACTGTTTTTT. Based on the CDR3 plus reference TRBV27 and TRBJ1-4, the full variable domain is EAQVTQNPRYLITVTGKKLTVTCSQNMNHEYMSWYRQDPGLGLRQIYYSMNVEVTDKGDVPEGYKVSRKEKRNFPLILESPSPNQTSLYFCASSLLGTVTNEKLFFGSGTQLSVL.

The rearrangement joins TRBV13 to TRBJ2-5; D call uncertain. The germline gives CDR1 PRHDT, CDR2 FYEKMQ (reference sequence). V shed 6 bases and J shed 5 bases, with 7 bases lying between them. The CDR3 runs 11 residues. The chain's CDR3 is CASSAQETQYF. For the CDR3, the DNA is TGTGCCAGCAGTGCCCAGGAGACCCAGTACTTC.

The chain uses TRBV19 and TRBJ2-7; no clear D. This CDR3 has 14 residues. V was clipped by 1 base and J by 2 bases, with 9 bases between them. Germline V gene sequence: CDR1 LNHDA, CDR2 SQIVND (reference sequence). CDR3 protein: CASSIGAGPYEQYF. For the CDR3, the DNA is TGTGCCAGTAGTATAGGGGCCGGGCCCTACGAGCAGTACTTC.

In this sample, this clone turned up a few times. The rearrangement uses TRBV15 and TRBJ2-1; the D gene could be TRBD1 or TRBD2 (5 bases each). V was clipped by 0 bases and J by 9 bases, with 15 bases between them. In germline, CDR1 is LNHNV, CDR2 YYDKDF (reference sequence). The CDR3 is 15 residues long. The DNA of the CDR3 is TGTGCCACCAGCAGAGATCGTGACTGGGGGACTGAGCAGTTCTTC. Its protein product is CATSRDRDWGTEQFF.

V gene TRBV13 combines with J gene TRBJ2-1; D is possibly TRBD2 (7 bases). Germline V CDR1 and CDR2: PRHDT, FYEKMQ (reference sequence). The CDR3 is 15 residues long. Trimming left V 5 bases short and J 4 bases short, with 15 bases between. The CDR3 sequence: CASSPEGGEYNEQFF. CDR3 in DNA: TGTGCCAGCAGCCCAGAAGGGGGGGAATACAATGAGCAGTTCTTC.

The chain links TRBV11-2 to TRBJ2-7; the match to TRBD2 covers 7 bases. J was trimmed by 3 bases and V by 5 bases; bases with no gene match: 4. The germline V gene encodes CDR1 SGHAT and CDR2 FQNNGV. The CDR3 is made up of 13 amino acids. DNA of the CDR3: TGTGCCAGCAGCACTCCGGGGGGCTACGAGCAGTACTTC. Translated, it gives CASSTPGGYEQYF.

The V call is TRBV5-1, the J call TRBJ1-2, with D possibly matching TRBD1 (6 bases). With 2 bases removed from V and 3 bases from J, the gap between germline ends came to 14 bases. The CDR3 sequence is 15 residues long. CDR1 and CDR2 from the germline V gene are SGHRS and YFSETQ. The CDR3 DNA reads TGCGCCAGCAGCTTTTCAGGGGATTTGGACTATGGCTACACCTTC. Protein: CASSFSGDLDYGYTF.

V usage is TRBV14 and J usage is TRBJ1-1; the D gene is possibly TRBD1 (5 bases). This CDR3 has 17 amino acids. In germline, CDR1 is SGHDN, CDR2 FVKESK. The ends were cut back, 0 bases at V and 1 base at J, with 15 bases in the middle. The CDR3 sequence: CASSQDNPGPGNTEAFF. The CDR3 bases are TGTGCCAGCAGCCAAGATAATCCGGGGCCCGGGAACACTGAAGCTTTCTTT.